This TCR beta chain was identified in a study of T cell responses to AZD1222 COVID-19 vaccine. This clone was detected only a few times. Sequencing was performed with immunoSEQ multiplex PCR; in TCRdb, only in-frame clones are kept and a portion is missing. The table shows about 78,000 clones, with about 82% occurring only once. Trimming left V 0 bases short and J 7 bases short, with 13 bases between. The CDR3 totals 15 residues. From germline, CDR1 is GTSNPN and CDR2 SVGIG (reference sequence). The chain recombines TRBV30 with TRBJ1-6, with D unclear. The input for sequencing was peripheral blood, taken on day 0 of AZD1222 vaccination. This clonotype was sampled from an adult in good health. The CDR3: CAWSVDGPFNSPLHF. The CDR3 region has the DNA TGTGCCTGGAGTGTTGACGGGCCCTTCAATTCACCCCTCCACTTT.